Listed below are T cell receptor beta chains from one sample, sequenced in a study of blood T cell repertoires in COVID-19. Produced via immunoSEQ multiplex PCR; TCRdb's table is partial and in-frame only. In the table there are roughly 150,000 clones, around 84% of which are singletons. Sequencing was done on a sample of peripheral blood. These receptor sequences come from an elderly woman with acute or convalescent COVID-19. Both conserved end residues are part of each CDR3. Fields, in order: V gene, J gene, clone size, D gene, CDR3 DNA, CDR3 protein. A D gene is named only where the DNA matches it firmly. Expanded clones are given a class, and other clones once, few, many or no size at all.

TRBV29-1	TRBJ1-1	few	.	TGCAGCGTTGGACCGGGACAGAACACTGAAGCTTTCTTT	CSVGPGQNTEAFF
TRBV7-2	TRBJ2-2	.	TRBD2	TGTGCCAGCAGCCGGGGGGCCGGGGAGCTGTTTTTT	CASSRGAGELFF
TRBV5-1	TRBJ2-7	few	.	TGCGCCAGCAGCACAACCACGTCCTACGAGCAGTACTTC	CASSTTTSYEQYF
TRBV27	TRBJ2-7	.	.	TGTGCCAGCAGTTCCACCTACGAGCAGTACTTC	CASSSTYEQYF
TRBV5-5	TRBJ2-5	.	.	TGTGCCAGCAGCTTGCGGCGACAAACAGAGACCCAGTACTTC	CASSLRRQTETQYF
TRBV5-1	TRBJ1-1	.	.	TGCGCCAGCAGCCCTCAGGGGACGGGCCGGGCGGCTTTCTTT	CASSPQGTGRAAFF
TRBV5-6	TRBJ1-4	.	TRBD1	TGTGCCAGCAGCTATGGACAGGAGGGGAATGAAAAACTGTTTTTT	CASSYGQEGNEKLFF
TRBV15	TRBJ2-1	.	.	TGTGCCACCAGCAGAGATTTCGGTGAGCAGTTCTTC	CATSRDFGEQFF
TRBV20-1	TRBJ1-1	.	.	TGCAGTGCCCCGCGGGCAACTGAAGCTTTCTTT	CSAPRATEAFF
TRBV11-3	TRBJ2-1	.	.	TGTGCCAGCATCCCACGTAGCGAGTACAATGAGCAGTTCTTC	CASIPRSEYNEQFF
TRBV9	TRBJ2-1	once	TRBD2	TGTGCCAGCAGCGTAGGGACTAGCGGGATTGGTGAGCAGTTCTTC	CASSVGTSGIGEQFF
TRBV30	TRBJ1-2	.	.	TGTGCCTGGAGTGTACTTCGGCAGGATGGCTACACCTTC	CAWSVLRQDGYTF
TRBV6-5	TRBJ2-5	.	.	TGTGCCAGCAACACTAACAGGGCCCAAGAGACCCAGTACTTC	CASNTNRAQETQYF
TRBV2	TRBJ2-4	.	.	TGTGCCAGCAGTGAAGCTGGACGGGGAGCCAAAAACATTCAGTACTTC	CASSEAGRGAKNIQYF
TRBV19	TRBJ2-7	.	TRBD1	TGTGCCAGTAGTACCGCGCAGGGGGCCGGAGAGCAGTACTTC	CASSTAQGAGEQYF
TRBV6-5	TRBJ2-7	.	.	TGTGCCAGCAGCATTTCCTACGAGCAGTACTTC	CASSISYEQYF
TRBV27	TRBJ1-2	.	.	TGTGCCAGCAGTTACAGCGGCTATGGCTACACCTTC	CASSYSGYGYTF
TRBV11-3	TRBJ1-1	.	.	TGTGCCAGCAGCCAGGGGTCCCCGGTACGAAGGACTGAAGCTTTCTTT	CASSQGSPVRRTEAFF
TRBV11-2	TRBJ1-4	.	TRBD1	TGTGCCAGCAGCCGGAACAGGGGAACAACTAATGAAAAACTGTTTTTT	CASSRNRGTTNEKLFF
TRBV5-5	TRBJ1-1	.	.	TGTGCCAGCAGCTTGGGGGAGCGGGGGGAAGCTTTCTTT	CASSLGERGEAFF
TRBV25-1	TRBJ1-2	once	TRBD1	TGTGCCAGCAGTGAAGATGAGGGGGCGATCTATGGCTACACCTTC	CASSEDEGAIYGYTF
TRBV19	TRBJ1-1	.	TRBD1	TGTGCCAGTAGGTACAGGGGGCACACTGAAGCTTTCTTT	CASRYRGHTEAFF
TRBV5-1	TRBJ1-5	.	.	TGCGCCAGCAGCCCAAGCGGGGGGGGCAATCAGCCCCAGCATTTT	CASSPSGGGNQPQHF
TRBV11-3	TRBJ2-7	.	TRBD1	TGTGCCAGCAGCCCTAGTGGGACAGGGACCTACGAGCAGTACTTC	CASSPSGTGTYEQYF
TRBV7-3	TRBJ2-1	.	.	TGTGCCAGCAGCTTCACAGGGGGGGTGAACTATGAGCAGTTCTTC	CASSFTGGVNYEQFF
TRBV7-8	TRBJ1-5	.	TRBD1	TGTGCCAGCAGCCAAAAGGGGACAGTCGTTTATAGCAATCAGCCCCAGCATTTT	CASSQKGTVVYSNQPQHF
TRBV18	TRBJ1-2	.	.	TGTGCCAGCTCACCGTCGTCAGGGAACTATGGCTACACCTTC	CASSPSSGNYGYTF
TRBV28	TRBJ1-1	.	.	TGTGCCACCTCCGGGACATCCGTCACAAGCGAAGCTTTCTTT	CATSGTSVTSEAFF
TRBV27	TRBJ1-1	few	.	TGTGCCAGCAGGCTGATCGGGGGATCCACTGAAGCTTTCTTT	CASRLIGGSTEAFF
TRBV28	TRBJ2-7	.	TRBD2	TGTGCCAGCAGTTTATCGGGCGGGAGCTCCTACGAGCAGTACTTC	CASSLSGGSSYEQYF
TRBV28	TRBJ2-7	.	.	TGTGCCAGCAGTCTCCGACAGCCCTACGAGCAGTACTTC	CASSLRQPYEQYF
TRBV2	TRBJ1-2	.	TRBD1	TGTGCCAGCAGCCCGACAGGGGGAAACTATGGCTACACCTTC	CASSPTGGNYGYTF
TRBV28	TRBJ2-7	.	.	TGTGCCAGCAGTCTCCGGGACTTGTCCTACGAGCAGTACTTC	CASSLRDLSYEQYF
TRBV6-5	TRBJ2-1	.	.	TGTGCCAGCAGTTACATTTCAAGCGGAGAACACAATGAGCAGTTCTTC	CASSYISSGEHNEQFF
TRBV5-6	TRBJ2-1	.	.	TGTGCCAGCAGCTCGGGGTGGGGCTACAATGAGCAGTTCTTC	CASSSGWGYNEQFF
TRBV24-1	TRBJ1-1	.	.	TGTGCCACTCGGGACACTGAAGCTTTCTTT	CATRDTEAFF
TRBV15	TRBJ1-5	few	.	TGTGCCACCAGCAGACGAGGCGAGGGCATCAGCGAGCCCCAGCATTTT	CATSRRGEGISEPQHF
TRBV7-6	TRBJ2-2	.	TRBD1	TGTGCCAGCAGCTCGTCAGGGGGCAACACCGGGGAGCTGTTTTTT	CASSSSGGNTGELFF
TRBV25-1	TRBJ2-4	.	.	TGTGCCAGCAGTGAAACAGGGTCCAAAAACATTCAGTACTTC	CASSETGSKNIQYF
TRBV29-1	TRBJ2-7	.	.	TGCAGCGTTGTGTTTCCAGGGACCTACGAGCAGTACTTC	CSVVFPGTYEQYF
TRBV10-3	TRBJ2-7	.	.	TGTGCCATCAGTGATGGGCAGGGTGACTACGAGCAGTACTTC	CAISDGQGDYEQYF